This T cell receptor beta chain was recovered during a study of blood T cell repertoires in COVID-19. The protocol was immunoSEQ multiplex PCR, while the TCRdb copy is restricted to in-frame clones and leaves out a portion. The data show about 190,000 clones, more than 75% seen once. V was cut by 1 base and J by 0 bases, with 8 bases left in between. The CDR3 is 15 amino acids. Germline CDR1 is LNHDA and CDR2 is SQIVND (reference sequence). The chain links TRBV19 to TRBJ2-3; no reliable D call. The sample comprised PBMCs or T cells enriched from blood (not recorded which). This clonotype originated in a woman in her twenties or thirties who had recovered from COVID-19. CDR3 in amino acids: CASSIGVKSTDTQYF. CDR3 DNA sequence: TGTGCCAGTAGTATAGGCGTTAAAAGCACAGATACGCAGTATTTT.